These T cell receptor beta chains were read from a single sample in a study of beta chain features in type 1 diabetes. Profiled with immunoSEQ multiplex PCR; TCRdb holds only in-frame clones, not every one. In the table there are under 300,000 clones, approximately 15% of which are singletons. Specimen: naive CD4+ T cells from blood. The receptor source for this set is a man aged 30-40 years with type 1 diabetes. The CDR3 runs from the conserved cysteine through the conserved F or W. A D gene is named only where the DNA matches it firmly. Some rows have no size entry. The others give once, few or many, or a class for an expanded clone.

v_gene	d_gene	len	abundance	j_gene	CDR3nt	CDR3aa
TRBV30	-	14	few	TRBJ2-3	TGTGCCGTGTCCAGGGGAGCTATTGCAGATACGCAGTATTTT	CAVSRGAIADTQYF
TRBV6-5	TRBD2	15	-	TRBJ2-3	TGTGCCAGCAACCGAGCGGGGGGGCGTACAGATACGCAGTATTTT	CASNRAGGRTDTQYF
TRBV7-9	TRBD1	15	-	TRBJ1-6	TGTGCCAGCAGCCCGGGGACAGGGGGCTTTTCACCCCTCCACTTT	CASSPGTGGFSPLHF
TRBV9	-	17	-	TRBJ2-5	TGTGCCAGCAGCTCATCCGGGCGGGGAGGTGGCGGGGAGACCCAGTACTTC	CASSSSGRGGGGETQYF
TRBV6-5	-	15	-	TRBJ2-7	TGTGCCAGCAGTTACTCGCTCGAGGGAACCTACGAGCAGTACTTC	CASSYSLEGTYEQYF
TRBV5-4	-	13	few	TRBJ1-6	TGTGCCAGCAGCTCACAGAACAATTCACCCCTCCACTTT	CASSSQNNSPLHF
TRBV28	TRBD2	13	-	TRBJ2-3	TGTGCCAGCAGCACCGGGGGGACAGATACGCAGTATTTT	CASSTGGTDTQYF
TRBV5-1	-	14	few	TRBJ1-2	TGCGCCAGCAGCTTGGAAGGGACGGGGGAAGGCTACACCTTC	CASSLEGTGEGYTF
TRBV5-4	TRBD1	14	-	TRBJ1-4	TGTGCCAGCAGCAAGGGACAGGGGGCGGGAAAACTGTTTTTT	CASSKGQGAGKLFF
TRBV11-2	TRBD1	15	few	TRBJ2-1	TGTGCCAGCAGCCGACCCGGGACAGCATACAATGAGCAGTTCTTC	CASSRPGTAYNEQFF
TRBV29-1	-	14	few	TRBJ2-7	TGCAGCGTTGAAGTCTCGAGTAGCATCTACGAGCAGTACTTC	CSVEVSSSIYEQYF
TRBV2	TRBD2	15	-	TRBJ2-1	TGTGCCAGCAGTACTAGCGGGAGGGCGGAGAGTGAGCAGTTCTTC	CASSTSGRAESEQFF
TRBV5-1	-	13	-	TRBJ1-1	TGCGCCAGCAGCTTGACGGGGAACACTGAAGCTTTCTTT	CASSLTGNTEAFF
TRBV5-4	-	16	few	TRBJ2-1	TGTGCCAGCAGCTTGGCCGGCCAGGGGCTATACAATGAGCAGTTCTTC	CASSLAGQGLYNEQFF
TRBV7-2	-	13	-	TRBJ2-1	TGTGCCAGCAACTTGGGACCGGGGGATGAGCAGTTCTTC	CASNLGPGDEQFF
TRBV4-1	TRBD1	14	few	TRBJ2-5	TGCGCCAGCAGCCAGGACAGGGGGCTGGAGACCCAGTACTTC	CASSQDRGLETQYF
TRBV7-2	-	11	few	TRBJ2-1	TGTGCCAGCAGCTTAAGAGCTGAGCAGTTCTTC	CASSLRAEQFF
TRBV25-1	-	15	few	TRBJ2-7	TGTGCCAGCAGTGTTCCCGAGGGTGGGCACTACGAGCAGTACTTC	CASSVPEGGHYEQYF
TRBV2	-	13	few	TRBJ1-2	TGTGCCAGCAGCGAACGTCGGGGGGATGGCTACACCTTC	CASSERRGDGYTF
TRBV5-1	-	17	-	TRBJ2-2	TGCGCCAGCAAGATGGACTCGGGAGCGGGGAACACCGGGGAGCTGTTTTTT	CASKMDSGAGNTGELFF
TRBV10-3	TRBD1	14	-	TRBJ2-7	TGTGCCATCAGTCCCGGGACAGGGTGGTACGAGCAGTACTTC	CAISPGTGWYEQYF
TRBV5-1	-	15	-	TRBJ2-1	TGCGCCAGCAGCTTGGTACAGCTCTCCTACAATGAGCAGTTCTTC	CASSLVQLSYNEQFF
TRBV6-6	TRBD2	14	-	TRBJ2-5	TGTGCCAGCAGACCACTAGCGGTCCAAGAGACCCAGTACTTC	CASRPLAVQETQYF
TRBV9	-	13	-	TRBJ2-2	TGTGCCAGCACAGGGGCCAACACCGGGGAGCTGTTTTTT	CASTGANTGELFF
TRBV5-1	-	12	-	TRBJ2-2	TGCGCCAGCAGCCCGTACACCGGGGAGCTGTTTTTT	CASSPYTGELFF
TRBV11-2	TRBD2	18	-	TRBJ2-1	TGTGCCAGCAGCCTCCGACTAGCGGGAGGGCCGTCTCCCAATGAGCAGTTCTTC	CASSLRLAGGPSPNEQFF
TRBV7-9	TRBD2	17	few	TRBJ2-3	TGTGCCAGCATCAAAGGGAGCGGGGGGGCCACCGGGGATACGCAGTATTTT	CASIKGSGGATGDTQYF
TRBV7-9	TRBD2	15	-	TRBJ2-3	TGTGCCAGCAGCTTTACTAGCGGGGGGTCAGATACGCAGTATTTT	CASSFTSGGSDTQYF
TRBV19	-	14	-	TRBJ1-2	TGTGCCAGTAGGACTGGTGCCAGTCCCTATGGCTACACCTTC	CASRTGASPYGYTF
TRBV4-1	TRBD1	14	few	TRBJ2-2	TGCGCCAGCAGCTTTCGACAGGGGACCGGGGAGCTGTTTTTT	CASSFRQGTGELFF
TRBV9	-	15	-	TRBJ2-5	TGTGCCAGCAGCACCGGGAGACACTCTCAAGAGACCCAGTACTTC	CASSTGRHSQETQYF